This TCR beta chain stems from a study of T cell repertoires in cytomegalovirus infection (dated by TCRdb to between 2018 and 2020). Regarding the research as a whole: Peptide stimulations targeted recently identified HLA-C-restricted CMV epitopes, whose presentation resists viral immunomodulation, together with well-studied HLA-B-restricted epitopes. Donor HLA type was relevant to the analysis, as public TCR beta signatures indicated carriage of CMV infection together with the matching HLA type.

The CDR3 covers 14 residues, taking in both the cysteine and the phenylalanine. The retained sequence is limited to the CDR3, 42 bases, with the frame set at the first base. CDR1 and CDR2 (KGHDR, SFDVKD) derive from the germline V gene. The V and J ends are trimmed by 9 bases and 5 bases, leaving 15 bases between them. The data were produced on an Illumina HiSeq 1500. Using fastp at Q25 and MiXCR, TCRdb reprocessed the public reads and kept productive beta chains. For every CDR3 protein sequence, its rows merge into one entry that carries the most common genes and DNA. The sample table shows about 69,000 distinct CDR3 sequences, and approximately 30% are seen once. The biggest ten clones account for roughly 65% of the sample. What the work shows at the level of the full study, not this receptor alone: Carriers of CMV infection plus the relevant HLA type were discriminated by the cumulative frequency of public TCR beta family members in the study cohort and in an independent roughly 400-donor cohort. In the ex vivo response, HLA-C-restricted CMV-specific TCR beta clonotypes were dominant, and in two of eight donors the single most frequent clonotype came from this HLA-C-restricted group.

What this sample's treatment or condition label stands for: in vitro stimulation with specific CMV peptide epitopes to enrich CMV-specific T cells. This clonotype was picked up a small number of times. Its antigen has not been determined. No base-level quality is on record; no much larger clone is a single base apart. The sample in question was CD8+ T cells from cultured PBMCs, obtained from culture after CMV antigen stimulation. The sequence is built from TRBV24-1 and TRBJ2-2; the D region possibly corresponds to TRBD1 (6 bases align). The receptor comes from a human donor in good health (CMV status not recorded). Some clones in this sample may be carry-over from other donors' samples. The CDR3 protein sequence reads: CATREGEWTGELFF. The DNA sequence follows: TGTGCCACCCGCGAGGGGGAATGGACCGGGGAGCTGTTTTTT.